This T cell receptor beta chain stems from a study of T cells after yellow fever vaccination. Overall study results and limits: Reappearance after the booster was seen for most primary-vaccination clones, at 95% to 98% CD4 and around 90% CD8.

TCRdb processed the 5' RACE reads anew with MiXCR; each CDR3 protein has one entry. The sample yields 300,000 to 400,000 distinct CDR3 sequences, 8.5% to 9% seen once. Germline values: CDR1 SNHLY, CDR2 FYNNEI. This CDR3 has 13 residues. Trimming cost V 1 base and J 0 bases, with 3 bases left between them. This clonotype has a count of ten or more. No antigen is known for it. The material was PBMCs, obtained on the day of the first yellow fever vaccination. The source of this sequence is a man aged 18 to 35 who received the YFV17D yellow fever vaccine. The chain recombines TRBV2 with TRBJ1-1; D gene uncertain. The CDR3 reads CASSEGVNTEAFF. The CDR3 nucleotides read TGTGCCAGCAGTGAAGGCGTGAACACTGAAGCTTTCTTT.